One and the same sample provided the 4 T cell receptor beta chains below, sequenced in a study of T cell responses to AZD1222 COVID-19 vaccine. Assay used: immunoSEQ multiplex PCR; TCRdb lists only in-frame clones, some missing. The table shows roughly 170,000 clones, with 85% to 95% occurring only once. Source: peripheral blood, taken on day 0 of AZD1222 vaccination. The receptors originated from an adult in good health.

V and J are TRBV10-3 and TRBJ1-1; D remains ambiguous. This CDR3 is 14 amino acids long. V was trimmed by 6 bases and J by 0 bases, leaving 11 bases between them. Germline CDR1 is ENHRY and CDR2 is SYGVKD. CDR3 protein: CAIRDGIVNTEAFF. In DNA form, the CDR3 reads TGTGCCATCAGGGACGGGATTGTGAACACTGAAGCTTTCTTT.

This chain joins TRBV3-1 (or the pseudogene TRBV3-2) and TRBJ2-7; a weak D match, TRBD2 (5 bases). This CDR3 has 13 residues. CDR1 and CDR2 from the germline V gene are LGHDT and YNNKEL (reference sequence). Trimming removed 7 bases at V and 1 base at J, with 11 bases between. In DNA, the CDR3 is TGTGCCAGCACCAGCGGATTTTCCTACGAGCAGTACTTC. This gives the protein CASTSGFSYEQYF.

The rearrangement joins TRBV11-2 to TRBJ2-2; unclear D gene. CDR3 length: 13 residues. CDR1 is SGHAT and CDR2 is FQNNGV in the germline V gene. V was trimmed by 3 bases and J by 3 bases, leaving 5 bases between them. CDR3 coding DNA: TGTGCCAGCAGCTTGGTACACACCGGGGAGCTGTTTTTT. Translated, it gives CASSLVHTGELFF.

The chain recombines TRBV3-1 (or the pseudogene TRBV3-2) with TRBJ2-7; no reliable D call. There are 11 residues in the CDR3. Germline CDR1 and CDR2: LGHDT and YNNKEL (reference sequence). V lost 3 bases, J lost 3 bases, and 3 bases lay in between. The CDR3 sequence is CASSHNYEQYF. CDR3 coding DNA: TGTGCCAGCAGCCATAACTACGAGCAGTACTTC.